These 5 T cell receptor beta chains originate from one sample sequenced in a study of blood T cell repertoires in COVID-19. Profiling relied on immunoSEQ multiplex PCR, and the TCRdb table lists in-frame clones only, not all of them. The sample carries under 300,000 clones, roughly 80% recorded once. Sequencing used peripheral blood. Receptor source: a woman older than 75 with active or convalescent COVID-19.

The gene calls are TRBV3-1 (or the pseudogene TRBV3-2) and TRBJ2-3; 11 positions agree with TRBD2. CDR1 and CDR2 (germline): LGHDT, YNNKEL (reference sequence). The CDR3 is 17 residues long. J gave up 2 bases and V 0 bases, and 4 bases lay outside the gene matches. CDR3 sequence (DNA): TGTGCCAGCAGCCAAGATCCGACTAGCGGGACCACAGATACGCAGTATTTT. Its protein is CASSQDPTSGTTDTQYF.

This chain joins TRBV19 and TRBJ1-2, with D perhaps matching TRBD1 (6 bases). The CDR3 is 14 amino acids. Germline V lookup: CDR1 LNHDA, CDR2 SQIVND (reference sequence). The V and J ends lost 3 bases and 4 bases respectively, with 12 bases between them. CDR3 sequence: CASSMSTGGYGYTF. The CDR3 bases are TGTGCCAGTAGTATGTCGACAGGAGGCTATGGCTACACCTTC.

V gene TRBV19 combines with J gene TRBJ2-7, with D possibly TRBD2 on 7 matching bases. Per germline, CDR1 LNHDA and CDR2 SQIVND (reference sequence). The V end was cut by 6 bases, the J end by 5 bases, with 20 bases between. This CDR3 has 15 residues. CDR3 sequence reads: CASRPRGGAGHEQYF. Written as DNA, the CDR3 is TGTGCCAGTAGGCCCCGAGGGGGGGCAGGCCACGAGCAGTACTTC.

This sequence joins TRBV5-1 and TRBJ2-7; D is possibly TRBD1 (6 bases). Trimming removed 0 bases from V and 2 bases from J, with 12 bases in between. The CDR3 extends over 15 amino acids. Germline V gene sequence: CDR1 SGHRS, CDR2 YFSETQ. CDR3 protein: CASSLAGRGTYEQYF. DNA of the CDR3: TGCGCCAGCAGCTTGGCGGGCAGGGGAACCTACGAGCAGTACTTC.

The chain joins TRBV6-2 or TRBV6-3 to TRBJ2-1, with D maybe TRBD1 (6 bases). Trimming pared 4 bases from V and 4 bases from J, leaving 8 bases between. CDR3 length equals 13 residues. Germline V gives CDR1 MNHEY, CDR2 SVGEGT. CDR3 region: CASSWDNYNEQFF. In DNA, the CDR3 is TGTGCCAGCAGTTGGGACAATTACAATGAGCAGTTCTTC.